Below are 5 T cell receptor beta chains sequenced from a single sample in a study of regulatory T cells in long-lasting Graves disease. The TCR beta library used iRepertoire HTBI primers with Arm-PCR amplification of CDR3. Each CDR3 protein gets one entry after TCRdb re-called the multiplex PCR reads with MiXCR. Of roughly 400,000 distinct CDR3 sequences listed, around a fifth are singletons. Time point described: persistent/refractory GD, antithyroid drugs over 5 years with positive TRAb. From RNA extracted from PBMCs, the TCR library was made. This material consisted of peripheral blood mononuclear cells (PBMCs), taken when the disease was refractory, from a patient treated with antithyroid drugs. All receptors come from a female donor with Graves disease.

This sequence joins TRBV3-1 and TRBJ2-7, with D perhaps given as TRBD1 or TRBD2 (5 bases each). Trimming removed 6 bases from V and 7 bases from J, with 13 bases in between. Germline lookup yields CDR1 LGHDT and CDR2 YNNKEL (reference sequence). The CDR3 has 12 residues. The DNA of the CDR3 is TGTGCCAGCAGGGGGACGGCTGGGGAGCAGTACTTC. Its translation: CASRGTAGEQYF.

CDR3 in amino acids: CASNQLKETQYF. For the CDR3, the DNA is TGTGCCAGCAACCAGCTAAAGGAGACCCAGTACTTC. The J gene is TRBJ2-5, the V gene TRBV7-9; D is unclear. The CDR3 consists of 12 residues. Germline loops: CDR1 SEHNR, CDR2 FQNEAQ (reference sequence). Deletions cut 7 bases from V and 5 bases from J, with 11 bases between.

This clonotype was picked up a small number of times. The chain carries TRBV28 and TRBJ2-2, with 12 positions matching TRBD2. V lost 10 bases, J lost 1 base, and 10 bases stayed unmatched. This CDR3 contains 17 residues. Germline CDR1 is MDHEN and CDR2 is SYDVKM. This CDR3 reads CAIQNGLAGMNTGELFF. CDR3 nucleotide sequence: TGTGCCATTCAAAACGGACTAGCGGGAATGAACACCGGGGAGCTGTTTTTT.

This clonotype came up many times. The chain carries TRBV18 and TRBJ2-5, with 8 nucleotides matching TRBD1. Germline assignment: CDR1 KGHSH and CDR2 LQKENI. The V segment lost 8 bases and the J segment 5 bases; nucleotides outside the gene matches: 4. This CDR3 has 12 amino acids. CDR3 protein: CASSNRGETQYF. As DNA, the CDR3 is TGTGCCAGCAGTAACAGGGGGGAGACCCAGTACTTC. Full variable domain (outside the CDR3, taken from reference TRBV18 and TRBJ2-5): NAGVMQNPRHLVRRRGQEARLRCSPMKGHSHVYWYRQLPEEGLKFMVYLQKENIIDESGMPKERFSAEFPKEGPSILRIQQVVRGDSAAYFCASSNRGETQYFGPGTRLLVL.

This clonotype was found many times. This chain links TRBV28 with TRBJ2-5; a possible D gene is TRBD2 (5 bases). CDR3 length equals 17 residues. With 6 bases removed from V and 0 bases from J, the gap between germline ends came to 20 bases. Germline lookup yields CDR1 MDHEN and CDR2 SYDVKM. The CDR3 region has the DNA TGTGCCAGCAGCCTAGTCGCCGGGGAAATGTACCAAGAGACCCAGTACTTC. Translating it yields CASSLVAGEMYQETQYF.